This T cell receptor (beta chain) was recorded in a study of response to subunit inactivated influenza vaccine. This clonotype has only one observation. The germline gives CDR1 SGHRS, CDR2 YFSETQ. V lost 4 bases and J 0 bases, leaving 11 bases between the germline ends. The length of the CDR3 is 15 residues. MiXCR was run by TCRdb on the RT-PCR reads, yielding one entry per CDR3 protein. This table holds some 500,000 distinct CDR3 sequences, approximately 24% found once. This material consisted of CD4+ T cells sorted from PBMCs, taken 4 to 6 days after vaccination. The rearrangement links TRBV5-1 to TRBJ2-1; unclear D gene. The receptor's source is a middle-aged man who received an inactivated influenza vaccine. The CDR3: CASSATVSSYNEQFF. The CDR3 DNA reads as TGCGCCAGCAGCGCGACGGTTAGCTCCTACAATGAGCAGTTCTTC.